The 6 T cell receptor beta chains presented below share a single source sample, sequenced in a study of Graves' ophthalmopathy and Graves' hyperthyroidism. RNA transcripts yielded amplified TCR beta CDR3 regions. RT-PCR with HTBI primers came first, then second-round multiplex PCR. TCRdb reprocessed the multiplex PCR reads with MiXCR, giving one entry per CDR3 protein. In the table there are 200,000 to 250,000 distinct CDR3 sequences, 20% to 25% of which are singletons. The specimen sequenced was peripheral blood. The receptors here all came from a woman between 50 and 59 years old with Graves' ophthalmopathy.

In this sample, this clonotype turned up many times. The chain has TRBV7-8 and TRBJ2-6; weak D call: TRBD2 (6 bases). The CDR3 is made up of 15 amino acids. CDR1 and CDR2 from the germline V gene are SGHVS and FQNEAQ. V was clipped by 5 bases and J by 2 bases, with 10 bases between them. The CDR3 reads CASSRSGAGANVLTF. The CDR3 coding sequence is TGTGCCAGCAGCCGGTCGGGAGCTGGGGCCAACGTCCTGACTTTC.

The rearrangement links TRBV28 to TRBJ2-7; no definite D call. The ends were cut back, 2 bases at V and 2 bases at J, with 16 bases in the middle. Germline V CDR1 and CDR2: MDHEN, SYDVKM. The CDR3 is made up of 16 amino acids. CDR3 DNA sequence: TGTGCCAGCAGTTTAGGACGAGGTCCCTCGGCCTACGAGCAGTACTTC. This gives the protein CASSLGRGPSAYEQYF.

J is TRBJ2-7 and V is TRBV28; D gene uncertain. Between the trimmed V and J ends, which lost 6 bases and 3 bases, there was a span of 18 bases. Germline CDR1 and CDR2: MDHEN and SYDVKM. The CDR3 runs to 15 residues. In nucleotides, the CDR3 is TGTGCCAGCAGATCCGTGGTTGAGTACATCTACGAGCAGTACGTC. Residues: CASRSVVEYIYEQYV.

This clonotype was counted ten times or more. This rearrangement joins TRBV11-2 to TRBJ2-2; TRBD1 is a possible D gene (5 bases). V dropped 6 bases and J dropped 4 bases, with 18 bases sitting between them. This CDR3 comprises 16 residues. CDR1 is SGHAT, CDR2 FQNNGV, per germline. The CDR3 nucleotides are TGTGCCAGCAGTCAGACCTCAGGGTTTGTCACCGGGGAGCTGTTTTTT. Amino acids: CASSQTSGFVTGELFF.

This clonotype showed up many times. The chain recombines TRBV30 with TRBJ2-5; D not certain. Per germline, CDR1 GTSNPN and CDR2 SVGIG (reference sequence). The CDR3 extends over 12 amino acids. Trimming removed 0 bases from V and 1 base from J, with 3 bases in between. CDR3 nucleotide sequence: TGTGCCTGGAGTGTTTCCCAAGAGACCCAGTACTTC. Translated: CAWSVSQETQYF.

J is TRBJ1-2 and V is TRBV6-1, with no clear D. Germline CDR1 MNHNS, CDR2 SASEGT. The CDR3 totals 13 residues. With 3 bases removed from V and 5 bases from J, the gap between germline ends came to 10 bases. DNA for the CDR3: TGTGCCAGCAGTGACGCGGGGATTTATGGCTACACCTTC. It translates to CASSDAGIYGYTF.